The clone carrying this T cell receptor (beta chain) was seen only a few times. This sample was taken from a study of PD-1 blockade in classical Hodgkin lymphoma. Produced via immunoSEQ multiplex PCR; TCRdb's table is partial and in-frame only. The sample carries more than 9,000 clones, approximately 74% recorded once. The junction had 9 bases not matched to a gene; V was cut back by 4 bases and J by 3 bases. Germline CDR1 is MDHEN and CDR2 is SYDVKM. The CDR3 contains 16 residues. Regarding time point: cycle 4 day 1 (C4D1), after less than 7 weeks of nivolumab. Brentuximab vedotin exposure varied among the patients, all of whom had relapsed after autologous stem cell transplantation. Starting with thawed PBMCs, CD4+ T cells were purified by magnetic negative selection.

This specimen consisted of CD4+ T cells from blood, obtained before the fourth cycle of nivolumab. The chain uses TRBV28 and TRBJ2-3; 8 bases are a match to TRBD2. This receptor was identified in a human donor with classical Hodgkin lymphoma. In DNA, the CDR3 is TGTGCCAGCAGTTCCCCCGGGGGGGTCAGTACAGATACGCAGTATTTT. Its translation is CASSSPGGVSTDTQYF.